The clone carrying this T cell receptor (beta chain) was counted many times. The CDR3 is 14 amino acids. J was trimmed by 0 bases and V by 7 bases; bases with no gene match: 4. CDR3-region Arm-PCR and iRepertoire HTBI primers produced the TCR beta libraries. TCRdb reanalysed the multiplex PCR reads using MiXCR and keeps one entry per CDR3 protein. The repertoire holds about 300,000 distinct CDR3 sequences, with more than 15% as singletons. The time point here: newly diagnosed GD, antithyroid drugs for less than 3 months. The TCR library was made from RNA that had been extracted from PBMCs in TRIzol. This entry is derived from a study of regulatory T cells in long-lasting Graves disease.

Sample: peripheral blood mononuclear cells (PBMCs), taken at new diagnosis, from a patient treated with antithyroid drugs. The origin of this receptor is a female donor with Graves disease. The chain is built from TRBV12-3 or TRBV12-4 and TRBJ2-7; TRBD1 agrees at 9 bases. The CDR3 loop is CASIQTGGSYEQYF. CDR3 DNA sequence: TGTGCCAGCATCCAGACAGGGGGCTCCTACGAGCAGTACTTC.